These T cell receptor beta chains were read from a single sample in a study of blood T cell repertoires in COVID-19. Clones were sequenced by immunoSEQ multiplex PCR, and TCRdb holds only the in-frame ones, with some missing. This table holds roughly 330,000 clones, about nine tenths found once. The material sequenced was PBMCs or T cells enriched from blood (not recorded which). The receptors shown here come from a woman between 18 and 30 years old who had recovered from COVID-19. The CDR3 runs from the conserved cysteine through the conserved F or W. The D gene is left open where the match is weak. Only some rows state a clone size, as once, few, many or a class for expanded clones.

DNA	CDR3	size	J	V	D
TGTGCCAGCAGCCAGGGACAGGGGTACGGCGAGCAGTACTTC	CASSQGQGYGEQYF	-	TRBJ2-7	TRBV3-1/TRBV3-2	TRBD1
TGTGCCAGTAGTATGGGGCAGGGGGTTGAAAAACTGTTTTTT	CASSMGQGVEKLFF	-	TRBJ1-4	TRBV19	TRBD1
TGTGCCAGCAGTTTAATTCGTCCAGACTCAATACACACAGATACGCAGTATTTT	CASSLIRPDSIHTDTQYF	-	TRBJ2-3	TRBV28	-
TGTGCCAGCAGCACTCGCAGGGGGGCGGACTATGGCTACACCTTC	CASSTRRGADYGYTF	-	TRBJ1-2	TRBV5-4	TRBD1
TGTGCCAGCTCACGCGGGACAGGGGACGCCTACGAGCAGTACTTC	CASSRGTGDAYEQYF	-	TRBJ2-7	TRBV18	TRBD1
TGTGCCAGCAGCGTAGGGGCCGGGACAGGGGGCGGAGATGGCTACACCTTC	CASSVGAGTGGGDGYTF	-	TRBJ1-2	TRBV9	TRBD1
TGTGCCAGTAGTATCGGGGGGCTGAGCAATCAGCCCCAGCATTTT	CASSIGGLSNQPQHF	-	TRBJ1-5	TRBV19	-
TGTGCCAGCCGCCGTGACGATACAGGGTACAATGAGCAGTTCTTC	CASRRDDTGYNEQFF	-	TRBJ2-1	TRBV6-5	-
TGTGCCAGCAGCTTGGTTCTCGATGAAAAACTGTTTTTT	CASSLVLDEKLFF	-	TRBJ1-4	TRBV5-5	-
TGTGCCACCAGTTCGTGGCCGAACACTGAAGCTTTCTTT	CATSSWPNTEAFF	-	TRBJ1-1	TRBV24-1	-
TGTGCCAGCAGCTTGGGACTCCAAGAGACCCAGTACTTC	CASSLGLQETQYF	few	TRBJ2-5	TRBV5-4	-
TGTGCCAGCAGCCATCTCAAGGGGCCGAACACCGGGGAGCTGTTTTTT	CASSHLKGPNTGELFF	few	TRBJ2-2	TRBV3-1/TRBV3-2	-
TGTGCCAGCAGTCAAGCCGGGGGCACTGAAGCTTTCTTT	CASSQAGGTEAFF	-	TRBJ1-1	TRBV2	-
TGTGCCACCAGTGATGGGACAGTCGCCGGGGAGACCCAGTACTTC	CATSDGTVAGETQYF	-	TRBJ2-5	TRBV24-1	TRBD1
TGCGCCAGCAGTCACGGCCCGGGGGGTAGAGGTGATGGGCAGTACTTC	CASSHGPGGRGDGQYF	-	TRBJ2-7	TRBV10-2	TRBD2
TGTGCCAGTAGTACTTTAGCGGGGGCCTACAATGAGCAGTTCTTC	CASSTLAGAYNEQFF	-	TRBJ2-1	TRBV19	TRBD2
TGTGCCAGCTCCAATGAGCTGGCCTACGAGCAGTACTTC	CASSNELAYEQYF	-	TRBJ2-7	TRBV18	-
TGTGCCAGCAGTTACCTTCTCGTCTATAATTCACCCCTCCACTTT	CASSYLLVYNSPLHF	-	TRBJ1-6	TRBV6-5	-
TGTGCCAGCAGTGATGGGCAGGCCGGTAATCAGCCCCAGCATTTT	CASSDGQAGNQPQHF	-	TRBJ1-5	TRBV2	-
TGTGCCACCGCTGGCGGGAGAAATGAAAAACTGTTTTTT	CATAGGRNEKLFF	-	TRBJ1-4	TRBV7-9	-
TGTGCCAGCCGCTCCGGGACTAGCGGCTACGAGCAGTACTTC	CASRSGTSGYEQYF	-	TRBJ2-7	TRBV2	TRBD2
TGTGCCAGCAGCGACACCGCGGGGGCTAGCGGGAGCTACGAGCAGTACTTC	CASSDTAGASGSYEQYF	-	TRBJ2-7	TRBV9	TRBD2
TGTGCCAGTAGTACGACCTCAGGGAATTCACCCCTCCACTTT	CASSTTSGNSPLHF	-	TRBJ1-6	TRBV19	-
TGTGCCACCAGACAGGGGACTGGAGACATTCAGTACTTC	CATRQGTGDIQYF	-	TRBJ2-4	TRBV30	TRBD1
TGTGCCAGCAGCCAAGTCGGGGGGGGAGCCTCTGGAAACACCATATATTTT	CASSQVGGGASGNTIYF	-	TRBJ1-3	TRBV14	-
TGTGCCAGCAGCATAAACTACTACGAGCAGTACTTC	CASSINYYEQYF	-	TRBJ2-7	TRBV5-6	-
TGTGCCAGTAGTACCCGAGACAATCGTGGAAACACCATATATTTT	CASSTRDNRGNTIYF	-	TRBJ1-3	TRBV19	-
TGTGCCAGCAGCTTAGGTTCGGGAGGTCCAGATACGCAGTATTTT	CASSLGSGGPDTQYF	-	TRBJ2-3	TRBV7-3	TRBD2
TGCAGCGTTTCGACAGGATCCTATGGCTACACCTTC	CSVSTGSYGYTF	-	TRBJ1-2	TRBV29-1	-
TGTATAGGGGGGACAGCTAATGAAAAACTGTTTTTT	CIGGTANEKLFF	-	TRBJ1-4	TRBV7-5	-
TGTGCCAGCAGTCCCGGGGGATTCGATTCACCCCTCCACTTT	CASSPGGFDSPLHF	-	TRBJ1-6	TRBV27	-
TGTGCCAGCAGTGAAGCCTCGCGTGAGCAGTTCTTC	CASSEASREQFF	-	TRBJ2-1	TRBV2	-
TGTGCCAGCAGCTTATTGGGAGCGGGGGAAGATACGCAGTATTTT	CASSLLGAGEDTQYF	-	TRBJ2-3	TRBV7-6	TRBD2
TGTGCCAGCAGCTTCGGATACACAGGGTCCAGGTACTTC	CASSFGYTGSRYF	-	TRBJ2-5	TRBV5-4	-
TGTGCCAGCAGCTCGGACAGGAGAGACTATGGCTACACCTTC	CASSSDRRDYGYTF	-	TRBJ1-2	TRBV7-9	TRBD1
TGTGCCAGCAGTCTCCACCCGGGACACTCCAACACCGGGGAGCTGTTTTTT	CASSLHPGHSNTGELFF	-	TRBJ2-2	TRBV6-7	-
TGTGCCAGCTCACCACGTTTCGGCGGGACAGATAACTATGGCTACACCTTC	CASSPRFGGTDNYGYTF	-	TRBJ1-2	TRBV18	TRBD1
TGTGCCAGCAGTTTTCCGAACAGGGCCGGTACTAGCGGGAGCTCTGTCTACAATGAGCAGTTCTTC	CASSFPNRAGTSGSSVYNEQFF	once	TRBJ2-1	TRBV28	TRBD2
TGTGCCAGCAGCGGCGAGGGACAGGGGAATCAGCCCCAGCATTTT	CASSGEGQGNQPQHF	-	TRBJ1-5	TRBV7-9	TRBD1
TGTGCCAGCAGCCCGGGACATCCCTTTTATAGCAATCAGCCCCAGCATTTT	CASSPGHPFYSNQPQHF	-	TRBJ1-5	TRBV3-1/TRBV3-2	-
TGTGCCAGCAGTTTCCAGTCGGGGAGTGGCTACACCTTC	CASSFQSGSGYTF	few	TRBJ1-2	TRBV28	-
TGTGCCAGCAACCTAAACAGGGAGAGAGGCTACACCTTC	CASNLNRERGYTF	-	TRBJ1-2	TRBV27	-
TGTGCCAGCAGCTTAACAGGGGGCGATTCACCCCTCCACTTT	CASSLTGGDSPLHF	-	TRBJ1-6	TRBV7-3	TRBD1
TGTGCCAGCAGCTCGGGGACTAGCGGGGGGGCGAACACCGGGGAGCTGTTTTTT	CASSSGTSGGANTGELFF	-	TRBJ2-2	TRBV11-2	TRBD2
TGTGCCAGCAGCTTGAACAGGAGTACCTACGAGCAGTACTTC	CASSLNRSTYEQYF	-	TRBJ2-7	TRBV7-9	-